This TCR beta chain was identified during a study of read filtering for tumor transcriptome and immune sequencing. The library was built from roughly 400 ng RNA with molecular barcoded adaptors for alpha/delta and beta/gamma chains. TCRdb processed the reads anew with MiXCR; each CDR3 protein has one entry. This sample has around 140,000 distinct CDR3 sequences; roughly 13% occur once, and the top ten carry under 9%. In germline, CDR1 is LNHNV, CDR2 YYDKDF (reference sequence). This CDR3 has 18 amino acids. V shed 1 base, J shed 0 bases, and the junction held 3 bases outside the gene matches. This clonotype was seen more than once but under ten times.

The TCR comes from a donor at least 40 years old with multiple myeloma. The chain uses TRBV15 and TRBJ2-4; TRBD2 agrees at 13 bases. The specimen sequenced was a population of CD138-negative cells sorted from bone marrow. CDR3 residues: CATSRGTSGRLAKNIQYF. In DNA, the CDR3 is TGTGCCACCAGCAGAGGGACTAGCGGGAGACTAGCCAAAAACATTCAGTACTTC.